Shown below are 25 T cell receptor beta chains from a single sample sequenced in a study of blood T cell repertoires in COVID-19. Here immunoSEQ multiplex PCR was the method, and the copy in TCRdb shows in-frame clones only, minus some. The sample yields some 80,000 clones, just under 85% seen once. Sequences were obtained from peripheral blood. The receptors shown here come from a man older than 75 with active or convalescent COVID-19.

This clone was seen a single time. The chain recombines TRBV20-1 with TRBJ2-1; 9 bases fit TRBD2. The CDR3 extends over 14 amino acids. Trimming at V came to 6 bases and at J to 2 bases, leaving 5 bases not matched to a gene. Germline CDR1 reads DFQATT; CDR2 reads SNEGSKA (reference sequence). The CDR3 DNA is TGCAGTGCCAGTAGGACTAGCGCCTACAATGAGCAGTTCTTC. It is translated as CSASRTSAYNEQFF.

The V gene is TRBV5-6, the J gene TRBJ1-2, with D hard to call. Germline V gene sequence: CDR1 SGHDT, CDR2 YYEEEE. The CDR3 totals 13 residues. Deletions cut 2 bases from V and 8 bases from J, with 13 bases between. The CDR3 reads CASSFSGHNGYTF. The CDR3 nucleotides read TGTGCCAGCAGCTTTAGCGGCCACAACGGCTACACCTTC.

The chain recombines TRBV6-2 or TRBV6-3 with TRBJ1-1, with 8 bases lining up with TRBD1. The CDR3 length is 15 residues. Trimming removed 6 bases from V and 4 bases from J; junction bases left unmatched: 10. Germline CDR1 is MNHEY and CDR2 is SVGEGT. For the CDR3, the DNA is TGTGCCAGCAGCCGCCCTCAGGGGGCGACCACTGAAGCTTTCTTT. This translates into CASSRPQGATTEAFF.

V gene TRBV29-1 combines with J gene TRBJ2-5, with 9 bases aligning to TRBD1. The CDR3 contains 15 residues. In germline, CDR1 is SQVTM, CDR2 ANQGSEA. With 5 bases clipped from V and 5 bases from J, the junction kept 12 bases outside the gene matches. Here the CDR3 DNA reads TGCAGCGTTTTACCGGGACAGGGTGGGTTGGAGACCCAGTACTTC. Translation gives CSVLPGQGGLETQYF.

The rearrangement joins TRBV12-3 or TRBV12-4 to TRBJ2-1, with D possibly TRBD2 on 6 matching bases. The CDR3 covers 12 residues. Trimming pared 8 bases from V and 4 bases from J, leaving 9 bases between. The CDR3 region is CASGTYYNEQFF. CDR3 in DNA: TGTGCCAGCGGGACTTATTACAATGAGCAGTTCTTC.

This clone was found once. The chain has TRBV5-1 and TRBJ2-1; TRBD1 agrees at 9 bases. Unmatched junction bases numbered 5, after V lost 0 bases and J lost 4 bases. This CDR3 comprises 16 residues. Germline V gene sequence: CDR1 SGHRS, CDR2 YFSETQ. CDR3 bases: TGCGCCAGCAGCTTGGTTAGACAGGGGGGGTACAATGAGCAGTTCTTC. It specifies CASSLVRQGGYNEQFF.

CDR3 protein: CASRGPTGGLDGYTF. DNA for the CDR3: TGTGCCAGCAGGGGACCGACAGGGGGCCTAGATGGCTACACCTTC. This sequence joins TRBV2 and TRBJ1-2, with 10 bases matching TRBD1. The germline V gene encodes CDR1 SNHLY and CDR2 FYNNEI. V shed 6 bases and J 6 bases; nucleotides not matched to a gene: 10. The CDR3 spans 15 residues.

The CDR3: CAWSTGNYGYTF. In nucleotides, the CDR3 is TGTGCCTGGTCTACAGGGAACTATGGCTACACCTTC. The chain employs TRBV30 and TRBJ1-2; maybe TRBD1 (6 bases). Germline V gives CDR1 GTSNPN, CDR2 SVGIG (reference sequence). The CDR3 consists of 12 residues. The V end lost 5 bases, the J end lost 2 bases, and 9 bases lay between the germline ends. Full variable domain (rest looked up from reference TRBV30 and TRBJ1-2): SQTIHQWPATLVQPVGSPLSLECTVEGTSNPNLYWYRQAAGRGLQLLFYSVGIGQISSEVPQNLSASRPQDRQFILSSKKLLLSDSGFYLCAWSTGNYGYTFGSGTRLTVV.

The chain has TRBV6-1 and TRBJ1-6; 9 bases line up with TRBD1. V dropped 10 bases and J dropped 8; count of bases not matched to a gene: 3. Germline-derived CDR1 and CDR2 are MNHNS and SASEGT. The CDR3 extends over 12 amino acids. The CDR3 spells CATRTGDSPLHF. In nucleotides, the CDR3 is TGTGCCACCCGGACAGGGGATTCACCCCTCCACTTT.

This clone has just one count. The chain joins TRBV10-3 to TRBJ1-5; 11 bases are a match to TRBD1. CDR3 length: 15 residues. V lost 6 bases to trimming and J lost 1 base; unmatched junction nucleotides: 2. Per germline, CDR1 ENHRY and CDR2 SYGVKD. The CDR3 is CAISRDRGSNQPQHF. As DNA, the CDR3 is TGTGCCATCAGCCGGGACAGGGGGAGCAATCAGCCCCAGCATTTT.

The chain couples TRBV2 to TRBJ1-1; D may be TRBD1 (5 bases). Germline V gives CDR1 SNHLY, CDR2 FYNNEI. The CDR3 runs to 14 residues. V lost 6 bases to trimming and J lost 5 bases, with 16 bases between them. CDR3 nucleotides: TGTGCCAGCAGGGAGACAGCGATCGGGACTGAAGCTTTCTTT. It translates to CASRETAIGTEAFF.

The chain couples TRBV18 to TRBJ2-1, with 8 bases aligning to TRBD2. Per the germline V gene, CDR1 is KGHSH and CDR2 is LQKENI. The V segment lost 3 bases and the J segment 7 bases; nucleotides outside the gene matches: 8. CDR3 length: 15 residues. CDR3 loop: CASSPSGRSVNEQFF. The CDR3 coding sequence is TGTGCCAGCTCACCGAGCGGGAGATCTGTGAATGAGCAGTTCTTC.

This chain uses TRBV11-2 with TRBJ2-5, with 8 positions matching TRBD2. The CDR3 is 14 amino acids. V shed 7 bases and J 5 bases; nucleotides not matched to a gene: 9. The V gene's germline CDR1 is SGHAT and CDR2 FQNNGV. CDR3 protein: CASTPGGARETQYF. The CDR3 DNA follows: TGTGCCAGCACCCCCGGGGGGGCAAGGGAGACCCAGTACTTC.

This chain uses TRBV18 with TRBJ2-5, with D maybe TRBD2 (5 bases). V shed 3 bases and J shed 5 bases, with 10 bases lying between them. CDR3 length: 13 residues. The germline gives CDR1 KGHSH, CDR2 LQKENI. As DNA, the CDR3 is TGTGCCAGCTCACCCTCGGGGAGCGAGACCCAGTACTTC. Translation gives CASSPSGSETQYF.

This rearrangement joins TRBV6-5 to TRBJ1-2; D is perhaps TRBD1 (6 bases). The germline V and J ends were trimmed by 6 bases and 8 bases, with 16 bases remaining between them. The CDR3 covers 13 residues. The germline CDR1 and CDR2 sequences are MNHEY and SVGAGI. The CDR3 sequence is CASSDGGARGYTF. CDR3 nucleotides: TGTGCCAGCAGCGATGGGGGGGCGCGGGGCTACACCTTC.

The rearrangement links TRBV6-1 to TRBJ1-4, with no clear D. Trimming stripped 6 bases from V and 3 bases from J, with 11 bases between. The CDR3 is made up of 14 amino acids. Germline CDR1 reads MNHNS; CDR2 reads SASEGT. The CDR3 reads CASRPRGSNEKLFF. CDR3 sequence (DNA): TGTGCCAGCAGGCCGCGCGGTTCTAATGAAAAACTGTTTTTT.

This sequence joins TRBV5-1 and TRBJ1-4; D ambiguous. This CDR3 spans 14 amino acids. V gave up 2 bases and J gave up 6 bases, with 11 bases separating them. Per the germline V gene, CDR1 is SGHRS and CDR2 is YFSETQ. CDR3 bases: TGCGCCAGCAGCTTCGGTAGCGAGGATGAAAAACTGTTTTTT. This sequence encodes CASSFGSEDEKLFF.

CDR3 DNA: TGTGCCAGCAGCCAAGACCCACGGGGGAAGCAGTACGTC. It encodes CASSQDPRGKQYV. The V call is TRBV3-1 (or the pseudogene TRBV3-2), the J call TRBJ2-7, with TRBD2 as a possible D gene (6 bases). The CDR3 contains 13 residues. The germline CDR1 and CDR2 sequences are LGHDT and YNNKEL (reference sequence). Trimming removed 0 bases at V and 8 bases at J, with 11 bases between.

The chain has TRBV6-4 and TRBJ2-7, with 7 bases that match TRBD1. The CDR3 length is 16 residues. Germline V gene lookup returns CDR1 MRHNA and CDR2 SNTAGT. Germline trimming cut 0 bases from V and 4 bases from J; bases unmatched to any gene: 9. CDR3 nucleotide sequence: TGTGCCAGCAGTGACTCGGAGACAGGGAAGGGGTACGAGCAGTACGTC. It specifies CASSDSETGKGYEQYV.

The chain has TRBV30 and TRBJ2-2, with 11 bases that match TRBD2. Germline CDR1 reads GTSNPN; CDR2 reads SVGIG (reference sequence). V lost 0 bases and J lost 2; bases outside the gene matches: 11. The CDR3 is 19 amino acids. The CDR3 sequence is CAWSVSRTSGWTNTGELFF. The DNA of the CDR3 is TGTGCCTGGAGTGTATCCAGGACTAGCGGGTGGACCAACACCGGGGAGCTGTTTTTT.

The chain recombines TRBV19 with TRBJ2-2; the D gene is possibly TRBD1 (6 bases). Between the trimmed V and J ends, which lost 6 bases and 1 base, there was a span of 12 bases. CDR3 size: 15 residues. The germline gives CDR1 LNHDA, CDR2 SQIVND (reference sequence). The CDR3 DNA reads TGTGCCAGTAGACCAACAGGGTGGAACACCGGGGAGCTGTTTTTT. Its translation is CASRPTGWNTGELFF.

The V and J genes are TRBV6-1 and TRBJ2-7, with D tentatively TRBD2 (5 bases). The CDR3 covers 14 residues. Germline CDR1 and CDR2: MNHNS and SASEGT. The ends were cut back, 2 bases at V and 4 bases at J, with 12 bases in the middle. CDR3 nucleotides: TGTGCCAGCAGTGAACGAGGGCGTGGGTACGAGCAGTACGTC. This sequence encodes CASSERGRGYEQYV.

The chain combines TRBV6-1 with TRBJ2-7; tentative D call: TRBD2 (6 bases). V was trimmed by 2 bases and J by 4 bases, leaving 12 bases between them. The CDR3 is made up of 14 amino acids. Germline V gene sequence: CDR1 MNHNS, CDR2 SASEGT. CDR3 in DNA: TGTGCCAGCAGTGAAAATTCGGCGGGATACGAGCAGTACGTC. Encoded protein: CASSENSAGYEQYV.

The chain uses TRBV5-1 and TRBJ2-2; a weak D match, TRBD1 (6 bases). Trimming left V 4 bases short and J 7 bases short, with 11 bases between. Germline assignment: CDR1 SGHRS and CDR2 YFSETQ. CDR3 length equals 13 residues. CDR3 sequence: CASSVTGSGELFF. CDR3 bases: TGCGCCAGCAGCGTGACAGGCAGCGGGGAGCTGTTTTTT.

This clone was picked up one time. The V call is TRBV25-1, the J call TRBJ2-1; 14 bases are a match to TRBD2. The CDR3 loop spans 16 amino acids. The J segment lost 7 bases and the V segment lost 6 bases, leaving 8 bases of the junction unmatched. Looked up from germline, CDR1 is MGHDK and CDR2 is SYGVNS. CDR3 residues: CASSRLAGGPGNEQFF. In DNA, the CDR3 is TGTGCCAGCAGCAGACTAGCGGGAGGGCCAGGGAATGAGCAGTTCTTC. The full variable domain, with the rest looked up from reference TRBV25-1 and TRBJ2-1, is EADIYQTPRYLVIGTGKKITLECSQTMGHDKMYWYQQDPGMELHLIHYSYGVNSTEKGDLSSESTVSRIRTEHFPLTLESARPSHTSQYLCASSRLAGGPGNEQFFGPGTRLTVL.